The present entry profiles one T cell receptor (beta chain) with its context. The antigen is unknown. This CDR3 has 19 residues. The trim removed 3 bases at V and 2 bases at J, leaving 11 bases unmatched. This sample was included in a study of T-cell reconstitution after alpha-beta-depleted transplantation in children. For TCRbeta, the library was prepared with unique molecular identifiers. TCRdb reprocessed the PCR reads with MiXCR, giving one entry per CDR3 protein. The sample lists hundreds of thousands of distinct CDR3 sequences, over 10% seen once, with over 2% in the top ten. Study-wide findings and caveats: Expanded graft clones numbering several hundred reportedly gave rise to alpha-beta T cells about two months after transplant. T cells produced anew were the main source of T-cell counts and diversity one year after transplant.

The chain carries TRBV12-3 or TRBV12-4 and TRBJ2-7, with 15 bases matching TRBD2. The input for sequencing was PBMCs, mostly from graft donor cells, taken 360 days after TCRalphabeta/CD19-depleted stem cell transplant. This sequence originates from a male patient aged 10-17 years who had a stem cell transplant for acute myeloid leukemia, so the T cells may come from the graft donor. The CDR3 bases are TGTGCCAGCAGTTTCTGGAGTGGACTAGCGGGAGGGATGGCCTACGAGCAGTACTTC. This gives the protein CASSFWSGLAGGMAYEQYF.